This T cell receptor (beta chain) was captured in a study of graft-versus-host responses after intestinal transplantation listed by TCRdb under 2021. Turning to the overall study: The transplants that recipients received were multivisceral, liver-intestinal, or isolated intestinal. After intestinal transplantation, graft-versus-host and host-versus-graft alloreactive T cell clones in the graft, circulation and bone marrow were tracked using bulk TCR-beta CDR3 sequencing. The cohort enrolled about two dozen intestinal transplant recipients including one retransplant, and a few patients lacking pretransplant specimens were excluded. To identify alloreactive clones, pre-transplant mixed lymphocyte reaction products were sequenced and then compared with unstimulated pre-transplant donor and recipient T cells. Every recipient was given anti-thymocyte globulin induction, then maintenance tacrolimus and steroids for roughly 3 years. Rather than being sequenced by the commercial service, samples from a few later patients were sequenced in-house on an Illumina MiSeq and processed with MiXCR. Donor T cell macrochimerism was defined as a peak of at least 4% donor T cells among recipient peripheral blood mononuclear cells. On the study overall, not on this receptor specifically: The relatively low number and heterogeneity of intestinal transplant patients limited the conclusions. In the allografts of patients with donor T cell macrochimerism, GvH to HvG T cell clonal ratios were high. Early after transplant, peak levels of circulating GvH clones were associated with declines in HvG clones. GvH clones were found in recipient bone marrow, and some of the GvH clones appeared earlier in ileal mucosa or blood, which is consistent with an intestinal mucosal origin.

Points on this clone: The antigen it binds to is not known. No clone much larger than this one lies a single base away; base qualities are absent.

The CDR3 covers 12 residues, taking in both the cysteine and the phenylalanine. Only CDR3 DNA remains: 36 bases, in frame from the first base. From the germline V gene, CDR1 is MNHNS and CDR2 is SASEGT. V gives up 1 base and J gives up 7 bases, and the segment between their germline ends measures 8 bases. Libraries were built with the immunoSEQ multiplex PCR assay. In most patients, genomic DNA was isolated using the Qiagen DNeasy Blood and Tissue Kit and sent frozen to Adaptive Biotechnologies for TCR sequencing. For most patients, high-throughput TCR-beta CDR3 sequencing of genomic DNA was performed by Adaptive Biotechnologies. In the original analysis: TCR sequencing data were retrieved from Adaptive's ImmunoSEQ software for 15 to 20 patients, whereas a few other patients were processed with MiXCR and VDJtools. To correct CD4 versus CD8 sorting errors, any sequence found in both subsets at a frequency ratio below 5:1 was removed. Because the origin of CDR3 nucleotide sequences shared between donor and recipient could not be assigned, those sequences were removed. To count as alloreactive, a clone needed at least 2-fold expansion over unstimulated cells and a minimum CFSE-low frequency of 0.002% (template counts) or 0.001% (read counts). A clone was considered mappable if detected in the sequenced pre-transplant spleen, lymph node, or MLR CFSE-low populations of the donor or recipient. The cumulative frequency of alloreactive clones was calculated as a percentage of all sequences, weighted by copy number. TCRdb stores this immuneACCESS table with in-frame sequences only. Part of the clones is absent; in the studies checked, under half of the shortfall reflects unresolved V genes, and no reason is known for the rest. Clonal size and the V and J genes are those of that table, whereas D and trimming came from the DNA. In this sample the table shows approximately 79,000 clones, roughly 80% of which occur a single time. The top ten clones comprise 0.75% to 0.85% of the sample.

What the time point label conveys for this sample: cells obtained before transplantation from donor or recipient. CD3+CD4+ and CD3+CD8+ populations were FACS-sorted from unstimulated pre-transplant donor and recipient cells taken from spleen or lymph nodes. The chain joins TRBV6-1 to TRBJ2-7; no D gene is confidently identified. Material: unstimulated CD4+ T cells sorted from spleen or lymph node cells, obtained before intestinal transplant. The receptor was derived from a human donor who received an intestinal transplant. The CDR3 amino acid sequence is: CASSEVPREQYF. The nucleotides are TGTGCCAGCAGTGAAGTCCCGAGGGAGCAGTACTTC.